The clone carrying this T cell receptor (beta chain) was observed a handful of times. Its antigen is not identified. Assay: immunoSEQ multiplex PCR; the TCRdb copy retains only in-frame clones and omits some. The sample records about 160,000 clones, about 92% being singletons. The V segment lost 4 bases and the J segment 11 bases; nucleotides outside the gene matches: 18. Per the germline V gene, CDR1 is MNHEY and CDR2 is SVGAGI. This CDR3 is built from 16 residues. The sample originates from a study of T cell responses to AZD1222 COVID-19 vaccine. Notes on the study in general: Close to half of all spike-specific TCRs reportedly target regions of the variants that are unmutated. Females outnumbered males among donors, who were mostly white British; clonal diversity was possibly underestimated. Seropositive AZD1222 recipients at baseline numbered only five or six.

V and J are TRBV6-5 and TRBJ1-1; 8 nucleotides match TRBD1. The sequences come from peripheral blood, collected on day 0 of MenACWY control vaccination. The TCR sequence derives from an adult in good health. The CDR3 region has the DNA TGTGCCAGCAGTTCCAGCCGAACAGGGGGTTTAACGGTGGCTTTCTTT. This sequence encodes CASSSSRTGGLTVAFF.